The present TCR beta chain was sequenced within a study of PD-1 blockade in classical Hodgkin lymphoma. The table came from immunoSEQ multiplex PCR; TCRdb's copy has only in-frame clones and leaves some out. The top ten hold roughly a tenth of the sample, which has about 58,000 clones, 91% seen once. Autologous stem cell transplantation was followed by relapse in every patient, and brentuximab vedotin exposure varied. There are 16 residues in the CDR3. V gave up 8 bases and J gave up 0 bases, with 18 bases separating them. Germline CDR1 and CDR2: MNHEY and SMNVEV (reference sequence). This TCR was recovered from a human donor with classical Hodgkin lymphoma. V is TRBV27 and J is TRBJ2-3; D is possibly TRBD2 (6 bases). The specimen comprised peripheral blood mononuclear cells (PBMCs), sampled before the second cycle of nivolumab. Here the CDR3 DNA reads TGTGCCAGCCGCGTCGGGGGATTAATTAGCACAGATACGCAGTATTTT. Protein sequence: CASRVGGLISTDTQYF.